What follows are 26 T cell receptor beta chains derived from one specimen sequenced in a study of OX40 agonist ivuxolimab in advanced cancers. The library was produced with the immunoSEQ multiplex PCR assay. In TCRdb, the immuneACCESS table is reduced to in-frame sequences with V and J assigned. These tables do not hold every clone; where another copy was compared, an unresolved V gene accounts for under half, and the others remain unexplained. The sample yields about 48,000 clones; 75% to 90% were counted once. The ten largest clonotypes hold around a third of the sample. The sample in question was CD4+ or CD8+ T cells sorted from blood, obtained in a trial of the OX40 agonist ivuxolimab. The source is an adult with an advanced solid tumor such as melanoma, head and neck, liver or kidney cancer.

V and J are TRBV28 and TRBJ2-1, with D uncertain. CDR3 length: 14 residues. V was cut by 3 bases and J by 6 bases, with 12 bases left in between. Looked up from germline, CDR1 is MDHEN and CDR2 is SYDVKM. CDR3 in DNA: TGTGCCAGCAGTTTTTCCCAGTACCCCAATGAGCAGTTCTTC. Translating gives CASSFSQYPNEQFF.

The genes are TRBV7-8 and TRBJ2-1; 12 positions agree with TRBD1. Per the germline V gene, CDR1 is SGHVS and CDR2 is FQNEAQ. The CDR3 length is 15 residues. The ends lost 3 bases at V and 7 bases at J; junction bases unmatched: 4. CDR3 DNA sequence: TGTGCCAGCAGCTTCGGGACAGGGGGCCTAAATGAGCAGTTCTTC. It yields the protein CASSFGTGGLNEQFF.

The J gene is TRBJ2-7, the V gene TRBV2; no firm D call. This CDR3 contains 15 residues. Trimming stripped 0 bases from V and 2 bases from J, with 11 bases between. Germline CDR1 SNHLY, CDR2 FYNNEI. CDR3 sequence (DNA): TGTGCCAGCAGTGAAGCGGATCCATCGACCTACGAGCAGTACTTC. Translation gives CASSEADPSTYEQYF.

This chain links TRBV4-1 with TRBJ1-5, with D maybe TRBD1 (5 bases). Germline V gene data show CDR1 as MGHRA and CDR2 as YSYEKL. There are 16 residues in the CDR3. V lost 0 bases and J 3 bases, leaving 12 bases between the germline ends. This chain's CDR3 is CASSQDIGESNQPQHF. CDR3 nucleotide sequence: TGCGCCAGCAGCCAAGACATAGGGGAGTCCAATCAGCCCCAGCATTTT.

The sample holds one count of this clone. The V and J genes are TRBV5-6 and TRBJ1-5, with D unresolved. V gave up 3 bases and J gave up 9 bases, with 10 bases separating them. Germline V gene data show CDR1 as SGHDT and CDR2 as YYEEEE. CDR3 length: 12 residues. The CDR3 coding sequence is TGTGCCAGCAGCTCGGAGGCCGGGCCCCAGCATTTT. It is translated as CASSSEAGPQHF.

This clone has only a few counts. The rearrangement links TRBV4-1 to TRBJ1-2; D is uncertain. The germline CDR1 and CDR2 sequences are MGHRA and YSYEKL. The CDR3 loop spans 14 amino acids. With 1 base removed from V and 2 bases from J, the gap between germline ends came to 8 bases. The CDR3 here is CASSQVSENYGYTF. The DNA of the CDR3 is TGCGCCAGCAGCCAAGTGTCTGAGAACTATGGCTACACCTTC.

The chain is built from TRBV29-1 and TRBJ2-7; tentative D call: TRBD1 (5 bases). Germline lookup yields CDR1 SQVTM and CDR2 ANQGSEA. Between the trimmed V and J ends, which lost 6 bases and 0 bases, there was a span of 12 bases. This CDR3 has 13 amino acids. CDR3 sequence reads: CSVVTDNSYEQYF. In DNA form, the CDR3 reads TGCAGCGTAGTGACAGATAACTCCTACGAGCAGTACTTC.

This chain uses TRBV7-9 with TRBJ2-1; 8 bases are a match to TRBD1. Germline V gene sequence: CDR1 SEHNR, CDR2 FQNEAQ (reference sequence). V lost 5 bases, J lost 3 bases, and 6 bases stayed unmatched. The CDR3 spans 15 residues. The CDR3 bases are TGTGCCAGCAGCGTGACAGGGGCCTTCTACAATGAGCAGTTCTTC. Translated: CASSVTGAFYNEQFF.

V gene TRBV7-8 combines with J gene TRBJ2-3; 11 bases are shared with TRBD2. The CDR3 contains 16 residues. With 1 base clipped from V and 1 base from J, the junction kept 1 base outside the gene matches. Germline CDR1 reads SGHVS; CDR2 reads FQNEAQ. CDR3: CASSLVGLAGTDTQYF. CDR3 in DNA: TGTGCCAGCAGCTTAGTGGGACTAGCGGGCACAGATACGCAGTATTTT.

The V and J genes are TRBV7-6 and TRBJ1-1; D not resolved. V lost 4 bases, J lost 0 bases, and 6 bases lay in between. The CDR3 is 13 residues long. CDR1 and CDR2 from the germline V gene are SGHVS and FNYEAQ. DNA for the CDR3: TGTGCCAGCAGCTATACAATGAACACTGAAGCTTTCTTT. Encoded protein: CASSYTMNTEAFF.

This CDR3 reads CASSVGAGDQPQHF. Here the CDR3 DNA reads TGTGCCAGCAGCGTAGGGGCCGGGGATCAGCCCCAGCATTTT. The chain uses TRBV9 and TRBJ1-5; D is undetermined. CDR1 and CDR2 (germline): SGDLS, YYNGEE. Trimming removed 0 bases from V and 5 bases from J, with 9 bases in between. The CDR3 consists of 14 residues.

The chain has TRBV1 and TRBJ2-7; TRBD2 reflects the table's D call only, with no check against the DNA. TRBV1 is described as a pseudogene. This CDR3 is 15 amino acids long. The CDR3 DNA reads TGCACCAGCAGCCAAAGACTATCCACACTCTACGAGCAGTACTTC. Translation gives CTSSQRLSTLYEQYF.

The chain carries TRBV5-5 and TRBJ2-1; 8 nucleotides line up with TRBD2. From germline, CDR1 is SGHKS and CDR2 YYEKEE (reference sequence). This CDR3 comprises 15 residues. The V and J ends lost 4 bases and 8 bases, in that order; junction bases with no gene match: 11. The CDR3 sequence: CASSPSAGLAYEQFF. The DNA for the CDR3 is TGTGCCAGCAGCCCCAGCGCCGGACTAGCCTATGAGCAGTTCTTC.

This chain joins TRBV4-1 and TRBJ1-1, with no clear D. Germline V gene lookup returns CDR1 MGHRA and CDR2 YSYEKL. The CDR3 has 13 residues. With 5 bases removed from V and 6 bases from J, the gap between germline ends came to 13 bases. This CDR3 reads CASSTGEFAEAFF. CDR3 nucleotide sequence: TGCGCCAGCAGCACCGGGGAGTTTGCTGAAGCTTTCTTT.

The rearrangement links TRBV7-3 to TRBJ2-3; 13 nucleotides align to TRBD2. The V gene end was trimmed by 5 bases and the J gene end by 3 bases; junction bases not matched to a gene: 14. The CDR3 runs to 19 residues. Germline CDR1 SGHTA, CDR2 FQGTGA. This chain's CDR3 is CASSATTSGRPDWTDTQYF. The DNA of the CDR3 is TGTGCCAGCAGCGCGACGACTAGCGGGAGGCCGGATTGGACAGATACGCAGTATTTT.

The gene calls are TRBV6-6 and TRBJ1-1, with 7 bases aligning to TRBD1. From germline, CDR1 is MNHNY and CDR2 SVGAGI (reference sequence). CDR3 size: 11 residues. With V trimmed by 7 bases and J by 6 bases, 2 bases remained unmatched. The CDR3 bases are TGTGCCAGCAAAACAGGGGCTGAAGCTTTCTTT. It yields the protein CASKTGAEAFF.

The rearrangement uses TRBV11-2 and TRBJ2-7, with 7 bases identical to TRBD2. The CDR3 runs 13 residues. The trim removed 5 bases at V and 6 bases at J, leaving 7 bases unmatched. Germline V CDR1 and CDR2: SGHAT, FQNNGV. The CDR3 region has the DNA TGTGCCAGCAGCGGGGCGGGAGAGGGCGAGCAGTACTTC. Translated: CASSGAGEGEQYF.

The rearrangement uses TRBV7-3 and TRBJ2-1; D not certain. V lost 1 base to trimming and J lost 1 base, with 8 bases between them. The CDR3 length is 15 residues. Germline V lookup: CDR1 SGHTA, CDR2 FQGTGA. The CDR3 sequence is CASSLNADSYNEQFF. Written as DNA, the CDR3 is TGTGCCAGCAGCTTAAACGCCGATTCCTACAATGAGCAGTTCTTC.

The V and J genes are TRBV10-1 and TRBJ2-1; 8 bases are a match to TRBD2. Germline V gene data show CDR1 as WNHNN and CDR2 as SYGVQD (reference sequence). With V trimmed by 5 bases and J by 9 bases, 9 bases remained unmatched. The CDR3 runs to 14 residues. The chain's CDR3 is CASSLGTSGSEQFF. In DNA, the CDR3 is TGCGCCAGCAGTCTAGGGACTAGTGGTAGTGAGCAGTTCTTC.

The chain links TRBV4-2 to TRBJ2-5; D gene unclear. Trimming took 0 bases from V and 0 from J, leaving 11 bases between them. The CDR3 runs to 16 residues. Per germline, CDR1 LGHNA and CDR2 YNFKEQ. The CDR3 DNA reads TGTGCCAGCAGCCAAGAGGCTGGGCGGTACCAAGAGACCCAGTACTTC. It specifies CASSQEAGRYQETQYF.

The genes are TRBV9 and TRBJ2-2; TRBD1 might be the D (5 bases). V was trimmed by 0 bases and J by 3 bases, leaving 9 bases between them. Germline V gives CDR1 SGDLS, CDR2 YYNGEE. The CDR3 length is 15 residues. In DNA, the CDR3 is TGTGCCAGCAGCGTAGACAGGAGCGACACCGGGGAGCTGTTTTTT. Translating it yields CASSVDRSDTGELFF.

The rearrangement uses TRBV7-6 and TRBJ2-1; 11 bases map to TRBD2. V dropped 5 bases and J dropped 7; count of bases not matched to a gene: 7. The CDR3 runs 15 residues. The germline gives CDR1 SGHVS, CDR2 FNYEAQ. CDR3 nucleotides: TGTGCCAGCAGCCAACTAGCGGGAGTAGGGAATGAGCAGTTCTTC. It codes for CASSQLAGVGNEQFF. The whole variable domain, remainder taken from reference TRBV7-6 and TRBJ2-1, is GAGVSQSPRYKVTKRGQDVALRCDPISGHVSLYWYRQALGQGPEFLTYFNYEAQQDKSGLPNDRFSAERPEGSISTLTIQRTEQRDSAMYRCASSQLAGVGNEQFFGPGTRLTVL.

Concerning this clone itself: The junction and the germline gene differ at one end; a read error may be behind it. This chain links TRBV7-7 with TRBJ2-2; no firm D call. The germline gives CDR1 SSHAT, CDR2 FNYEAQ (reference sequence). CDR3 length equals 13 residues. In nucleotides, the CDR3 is TGTGCTAGCACCGATTTAGACACCGGGGAGCTGTTTTTT. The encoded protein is CASTDLDTGELFF.

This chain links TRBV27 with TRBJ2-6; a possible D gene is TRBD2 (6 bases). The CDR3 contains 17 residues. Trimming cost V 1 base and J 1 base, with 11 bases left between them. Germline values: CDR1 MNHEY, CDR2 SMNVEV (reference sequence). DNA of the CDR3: TGTGCCAGCAGTTTATTATCGCGGGGATCTGGGGCCAACGTCCTGACTTTC. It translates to CASSLLSRGSGANVLTF.

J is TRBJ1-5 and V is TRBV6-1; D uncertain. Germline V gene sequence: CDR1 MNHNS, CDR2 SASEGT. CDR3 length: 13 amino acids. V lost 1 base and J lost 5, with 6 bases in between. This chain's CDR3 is CASSEGRDQPQHF. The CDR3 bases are TGTGCCAGCAGTGAAGGACGAGATCAGCCCCAGCATTTT.

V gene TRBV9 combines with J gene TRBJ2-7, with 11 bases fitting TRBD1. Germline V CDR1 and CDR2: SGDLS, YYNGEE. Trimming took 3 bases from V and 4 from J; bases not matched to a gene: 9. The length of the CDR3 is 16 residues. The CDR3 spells CASSARQGQGVYEQYF. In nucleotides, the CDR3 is TGTGCCAGCAGCGCCCGCCAGGGACAGGGGGTTTACGAGCAGTACTTC.